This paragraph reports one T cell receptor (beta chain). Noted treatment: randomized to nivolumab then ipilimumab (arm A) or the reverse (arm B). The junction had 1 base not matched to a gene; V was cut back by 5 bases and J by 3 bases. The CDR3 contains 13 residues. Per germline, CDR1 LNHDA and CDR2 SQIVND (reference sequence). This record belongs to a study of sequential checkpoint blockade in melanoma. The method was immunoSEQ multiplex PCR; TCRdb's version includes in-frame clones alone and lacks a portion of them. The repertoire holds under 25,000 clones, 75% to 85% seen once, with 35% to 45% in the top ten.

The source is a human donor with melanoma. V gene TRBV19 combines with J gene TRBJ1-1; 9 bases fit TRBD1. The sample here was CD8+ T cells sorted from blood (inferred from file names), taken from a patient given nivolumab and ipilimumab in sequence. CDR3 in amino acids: CASSGQGHTEAFF. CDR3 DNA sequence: TGTGCCAGTAGTGGACAGGGGCACACTGAAGCTTTCTTT.